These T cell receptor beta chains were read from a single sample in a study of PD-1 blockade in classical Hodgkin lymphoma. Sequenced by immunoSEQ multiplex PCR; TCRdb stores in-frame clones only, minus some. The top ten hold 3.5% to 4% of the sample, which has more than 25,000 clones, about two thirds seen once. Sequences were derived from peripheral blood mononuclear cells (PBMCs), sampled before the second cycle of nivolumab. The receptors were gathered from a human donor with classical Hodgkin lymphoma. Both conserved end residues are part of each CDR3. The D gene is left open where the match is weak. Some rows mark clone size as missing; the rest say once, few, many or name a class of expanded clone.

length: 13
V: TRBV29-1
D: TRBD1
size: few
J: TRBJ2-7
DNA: TGCAGCGTTGAAGGGACAGGGGGAGCCGAGCAGTACTTC
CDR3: CSVEGTGGAEQYF

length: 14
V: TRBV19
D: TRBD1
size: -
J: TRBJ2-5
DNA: TGTGCCAGTAGTACGGGACAGGGTGGGGAGACCCAGTACTTC
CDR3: CASSTGQGGETQYF

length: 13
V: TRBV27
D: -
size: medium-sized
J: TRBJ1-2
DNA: TGTGCCAGCAGTTTTGCTGAGAACTATGGCTACACCTTC
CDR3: CASSFAENYGYTF

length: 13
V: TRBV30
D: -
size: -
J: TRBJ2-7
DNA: TGTGCCTGGAGTGTACCAGGCCGTTACGAGCAGTACTTC
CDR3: CAWSVPGRYEQYF

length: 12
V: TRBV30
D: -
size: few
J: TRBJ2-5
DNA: TGTGCCTGGAGTGTAAGGAAAGAGACCCAGTACTTC
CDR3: CAWSVRKETQYF

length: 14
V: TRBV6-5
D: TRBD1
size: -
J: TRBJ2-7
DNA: TGTGCCAGCAGTCGACAGGGATCTACCTACGAGCAGTACTTC
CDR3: CASSRQGSTYEQYF

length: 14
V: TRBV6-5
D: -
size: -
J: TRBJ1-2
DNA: TGTGCCAGCAGTCCCTACCGGGCAATCTATGGCTACACCTTC
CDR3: CASSPYRAIYGYTF

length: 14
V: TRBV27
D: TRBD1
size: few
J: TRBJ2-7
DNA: TGTGCCAGCAGTTTAAACAGGGGGCGCTACGAGCAGTACTTC
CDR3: CASSLNRGRYEQYF

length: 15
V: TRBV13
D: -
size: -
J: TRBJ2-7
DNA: TGTGCCAGCAGCTCCCGGGACATCAGCTCCTACGAGCAGTACTTC
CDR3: CASSSRDISSYEQYF

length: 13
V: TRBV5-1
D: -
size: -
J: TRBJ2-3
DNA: TGCGCCAGCAGCCCAGGGTCAGCAGATACGCAGTATTTT
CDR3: CASSPGSADTQYF

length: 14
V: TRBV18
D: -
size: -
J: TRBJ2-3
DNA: TGTGCCAGCTCACCAGGCCGGTCCACAGATACGCAGTATTTT
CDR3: CASSPGRSTDTQYF

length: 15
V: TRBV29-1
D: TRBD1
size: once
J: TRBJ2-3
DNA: TGCAGCGTTGATCGGGACAGACTCACCTCCGATACGCAGTATTTT
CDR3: CSVDRDRLTSDTQYF

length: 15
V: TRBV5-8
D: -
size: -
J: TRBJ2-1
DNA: TGTGCCAGCAGCTTAGGGGGGAGCTCCTACAATGAGCAGTTCTTC
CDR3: CASSLGGSSYNEQFF

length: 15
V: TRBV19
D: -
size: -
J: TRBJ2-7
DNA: TGTGCCAGTAGTATTATGGCCAGACTAGCCTACGAGCAGTACTTC
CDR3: CASSIMARLAYEQYF

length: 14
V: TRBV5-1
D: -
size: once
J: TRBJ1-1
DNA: TGCGCCAGCAGCTTGGTCCCAGAGAACACTGAAGCTTTCTTT
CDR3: CASSLVPENTEAFF

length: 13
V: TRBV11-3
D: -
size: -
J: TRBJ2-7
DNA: TGTGCCAGCAGCGGGCCCCTTTCCTACGAGCAGTACTTC
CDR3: CASSGPLSYEQYF